Listed here are 8 T cell receptor beta chains from one sample, sequenced in a study of cytomegalovirus exposure and HLA in healthy donors. Sequencing used immunoSEQ multiplex PCR; TCRdb keeps in-frame clones, though not all of them. The table has tens of thousands of clones, approximately 95% seen once. Sequenced: PBMCs. All receptors come from a woman aged 18-29 years in good health and CMV-seronegative.

This chain joins TRBV11-2 and TRBJ2-1; a possible D gene is TRBD2 (6 bases). CDR1 and CDR2 (germline): SGHAT, FQNNGV. The length of the CDR3 is 17 residues. Trimming shortened V by 0 bases and J by 0 bases, and 12 bases separated the two germline ends. The CDR3 region is CASSLDRTIGSYNEQFF. The CDR3 DNA reads as TGTGCCAGCAGCTTAGATAGGACTATCGGCTCCTACAATGAGCAGTTCTTC.

The chain has TRBV11-2 and TRBJ1-4; TRBD1 matches at 9 bases. Losses at the gene ends were 1 base for V and 2 bases for J; bases not matched to a gene: 5. The CDR3 length is 17 residues. The V gene's germline CDR1 is SGHAT and CDR2 FQNNGV. DNA of the CDR3: TGTGCCAGCAGCTTAGTCGGGACAGGGTTGACTAATGAAAAACTGTTTTTT. It is translated as CASSLVGTGLTNEKLFF.

This clone showed up just once. The chain links TRBV5-1 to TRBJ1-2; 11 positions match TRBD1. After removal of 4 bases from V and 8 bases from J, the junction contained 4 bases not matched to a gene. This CDR3 contains 13 residues. Germline values: CDR1 SGHRS, CDR2 YFSETQ. CDR3 coding DNA: TGCGCCAGCAGCACCCGGACAGGGGGCGGCTACACCTTC. Protein sequence: CASSTRTGGGYTF. The full variable domain, its missing parts supplied by reference TRBV5-1 and TRBJ1-2, is KAGVTQTPRYLIKTRGQQVTLSCSPISGHRSVSWYQQTPGQGLQFLFEYFSETQRNKGNFPGRFSGRQFSNSRSEMNVSTLELGDSALYLCASSTRTGGGYTFGSGTRLTVV.

The chain has TRBV7-2 and TRBJ2-3; D ambiguous. CDR3 length equals 14 residues. V was cut by 1 base and J by 2 bases, with 7 bases left in between. Per germline, CDR1 SGHTA and CDR2 FQGNSA. The CDR3: CASSLDRYTDTQYF. Written as DNA, the CDR3 is TGTGCCAGCAGCTTAGATCGTTACACAGATACGCAGTATTTT.

This chain uses TRBV6-4 with TRBJ2-3; TRBD2 matches at 10 bases. CDR3 length equals 14 residues. Germline CDR1 and CDR2: MRHNA and SNTAGT. Trimming removed 7 bases from V and 3 bases from J; junction bases left unmatched: 4. This chain's CDR3 is CASKAGGQTDTQYF. As DNA, the CDR3 is TGTGCCAGCAAAGCGGGGGGGCAGACAGATACGCAGTATTTT.

The CDR3 is CASSAEAGEEETQYF. The CDR3 DNA follows: TGTGCCAGCAGCGCAGAGGCGGGGGAGGAAGAGACCCAGTACTTC. The chain uses TRBV7-6 and TRBJ2-5, with 7 positions matching TRBD2. CDR1 SGHVS and CDR2 FNYEAQ come from the germline V gene. V shed 5 bases, J shed 3 bases, and the junction held 9 bases outside the gene matches. The CDR3 runs 15 residues. The variable domain in full, completed from reference TRBV7-6 and TRBJ2-5, reads GAGVSQSPRYKVTKRGQDVALRCDPISGHVSLYWYRQALGQGPEFLTYFNYEAQQDKSGLPNDRFSAERPEGSISTLTIQRTEQRDSAMYRCASSAEAGEEETQYFGPGTRLLVL.

The genes are TRBV6-4 and TRBJ2-1; 11 positions agree with TRBD2. The germline gives CDR1 MRHNA, CDR2 SNTAGT. There are 15 residues in the CDR3. The V gene end was trimmed by 3 bases and the J gene end by 7 bases; junction bases not matched to a gene: 5. In DNA, the CDR3 is TGTGCCAGCAGTGAACGGGCTAGCGGGGGGAATGAGCAGTTCTTC. It translates to CASSERASGGNEQFF.

Of note for this clone: The same CDR3 arises from other DNA sequences in this sample as well. DNA for the CDR3: TGTGCCAGCAGCGTACAGGGAAGTAATGAAAAACTGTTTTTT. It yields the protein CASSVQGSNEKLFF. The V gene is TRBV9, the J gene TRBJ1-4, with D possibly matching TRBD1 (5 bases). CDR1 SGDLS and CDR2 YYNGEE come from the germline V gene. With 1 base removed from V and 4 bases from J, the gap between germline ends came to 8 bases. This CDR3 comprises 14 residues.